The entry that follows covers one TCR beta chain sequence. The sample comes from a study of HIV-infected patients and healthy controls. CDR3 length: 15 amino acids. TCRdb re-derived calls from the 5' RACE reads in MiXCR, one entry per CDR3 protein. The table lists under 20,000 distinct CDR3 sequences, 16% of them singletons. This receptor was identified in a human donor in good health. This sequence joins TRBV1 and TRBJ2-3; TRBD1, the table's D call, was not compared with the DNA. TRBV1 is a pseudogene locus. Sequenced input: CD8+ T cells from blood. CDR3 region: CTSTHWTGPTDTQYF. The CDR3 region has the DNA TGCACCAGCACCCACTGGACAGGGCCCACAGATACGCAGTATTTT.